This passage covers 24 T cell receptor beta chains from one sample sequenced in a study of blood T cell repertoires in COVID-19 (dated by TCRdb to 2020 to 2022). Receptor libraries were prepared by the immunoSEQ multiplex PCR assay. Held by TCRdb, this immuneACCESS table contains in-frame sequences only and omits some clones. Under half of the omission traces to an unresolved V gene where checked; the cause of the rest is unknown. This sample is represented by roughly 97,000 clones; approximately 80% of them were singletons. Jointly, the top ten make up 7% of the sample. Material: peripheral blood. The receptors originated from a man between 65 and 85 years old with acute or convalescent COVID-19.

The chain couples TRBV28 to TRBJ1-3; weak D call: TRBD1 (5 bases). V lost 3 bases and J 2 bases, leaving 11 bases between the germline ends. The CDR3 has 15 residues. The germline V gene encodes CDR1 MDHEN and CDR2 SYDVKM. Here the CDR3 reads CASSLAGNAGNTIYF. The CDR3 nucleotides read TGTGCCAGCAGTTTGGCAGGGAACGCTGGAAACACCATATATTTT.

The chain joins TRBV5-1 to TRBJ2-7; TRBD1 agrees at 9 bases. CDR3 length: 16 residues. After removal of 5 bases from V and 3 bases from J, the junction contained 12 bases not matched to a gene. From germline, CDR1 is SGHRS and CDR2 YFSETQ. CDR3 protein: CASRLKDRGSGYEQYV. DNA of the CDR3: TGCGCCAGCAGACTAAAAGACAGGGGGTCGGGCTACGAGCAGTACGTC.

This chain joins TRBV7-9 and TRBJ2-5; 8 nucleotides match TRBD1. The CDR3 runs to 17 residues. CDR1 and CDR2 (germline): SEHNR, FQNEAQ (reference sequence). J gave up 5 bases and V 2 bases, and 13 bases lay outside the gene matches. CDR3 in amino acids: CASSLPGRGLYRETQYF. The DNA for the CDR3 is TGTGCCAGCAGCTTACCGGGCAGGGGGCTCTATCGGGAGACCCAGTACTTC. The complete variable domain, with remaining parts taken from reference TRBV7-9 and TRBJ2-5, reads DTGVSQNPRHKITKRGQNVTFRCDPISEHNRLYWYRQTLGQGPEFLTYFQNEAQLEKSRLLSDRFSAERPKGSFSTLEIQRTEQGDSAMYLCASSLPGRGLYRETQYFGPGTRLLVL.

The chain couples TRBV7-9 to TRBJ2-2; D gene unclear. The CDR3 sequence is 14 residues long. Germline V gene data show CDR1 as SEHNR and CDR2 as FQNEAQ (reference sequence). Deletions cut 1 base from V and 4 bases from J, with 7 bases between. Written as DNA, the CDR3 is TGTGCCAGCAGCTTAGGTACAGTCACCGGGGAGCTGTTTTTT. Translating gives CASSLGTVTGELFF. Drawing the rest from reference TRBV7-9 and TRBJ2-2, the complete variable domain is DTGVSQNPRHKITKRGQNVTFRCDPISEHNRLYWYRQTLGQGPEFLTYFQNEAQLEKSRLLSDRFSAERPKGSFSTLEIQRTEQGDSAMYLCASSLGTVTGELFFGEGSRLTVL.

The chain carries TRBV24-1 and TRBJ2-3, with 14 bases aligning to TRBD2. This CDR3 has 19 amino acids. The germline V gene has CDR1 KGHDR and CDR2 SFDVKD. V shed 6 bases and J 2 bases; nucleotides not matched to a gene: 12. The CDR3 region is CATSKELQGLAGATDTQYF. CDR3 bases: TGTGCCACCAGTAAAGAACTCCAGGGACTAGCGGGGGCCACAGATACGCAGTATTTT.

The V gene is TRBV29-1, the J gene TRBJ1-3, with no clear D. The CDR3 is 14 residues long. Germline assignment: CDR1 SQVTM and CDR2 ANQGSEA. Deletions cut 6 bases from V and 0 bases from J, with 12 bases between. The CDR3 DNA sequence: TGCAGCGTCGAAACTATAAGCTCTGGAAACACCATATATTTT. Its translation: CSVETISSGNTIYF.

The chain joins TRBV5-4 to TRBJ2-2, with 8 bases matching TRBD2. V lost 3 bases to trimming and J lost 0 bases; unmatched junction nucleotides: 1. Per germline, CDR1 SGHNT and CDR2 YYREEE (reference sequence). The CDR3 is made up of 15 amino acids. The CDR3 region is CASSSAGANTGELFF. CDR3 DNA sequence: TGTGCCAGCAGCTCAGCGGGGGCGAACACCGGGGAGCTGTTTTTT.

V is TRBV18 and J is TRBJ2-5, with 12 bases aligning to TRBD2. Germline loops: CDR1 KGHSH, CDR2 LQKENI. Losses at the gene ends were 4 bases for V and 5 bases for J; bases not matched to a gene: 5. The CDR3 runs to 15 residues. The CDR3 DNA is TGTGCCAGCTCACTCGGACTAGCGGGGTCTGAGACCCAGTACTTC. This encodes CASSLGLAGSETQYF.

The V gene is TRBV5-6, the J gene TRBJ2-7; 9 bases are shared with TRBD1. With V trimmed by 4 bases and J by 2 bases, 10 bases remained unmatched. The CDR3 runs to 16 residues. Germline V gives CDR1 SGHDT, CDR2 YYEEEE. CDR3 sequence reads: CASSPHLDRGTYEQYV. CDR3 bases: TGTGCCAGCAGCCCACATTTGGACAGGGGTACCTACGAGCAGTACGTC.

The gene calls are TRBV5-1 and TRBJ1-1; a possible D gene is TRBD1 (5 bases). CDR1 and CDR2 (germline): SGHRS, YFSETQ. CDR3 length: 14 amino acids. Trimming pared 2 bases from V and 3 bases from J, leaving 11 bases between. In DNA form, the CDR3 reads TGCGCCAGCAGCTTCCAGGGATCCGACACTGAAGCTTTCTTT. Amino acids: CASSFQGSDTEAFF.

This clone was observed a handful of times. The V call is TRBV5-4, the J call TRBJ2-7, with D unclear. The CDR3 loop spans 15 amino acids. Germline-derived CDR1 and CDR2 are SGHNT and YYREEE (reference sequence). The germline V and J ends were trimmed by 4 bases and 0 bases, with 14 bases remaining between them. CDR3: CASSLGGGVSYEQYF. CDR3 coding DNA: TGTGCCAGCAGCCTGGGCGGCGGAGTCTCCTACGAGCAGTACTTC.

The chain carries TRBV28 and TRBJ1-4, with 7 bases aligning to TRBD1. Germline V gives CDR1 MDHEN, CDR2 SYDVKM. This CDR3 is built from 15 residues. V trimming: 1 base; J trimming: 8 bases; junction bases outside the gene matches: 7. CDR3 coding DNA: TGTGCCAGCAGTTTATCAGCAGGGGGTGGGGAAAAACTGTTTTTT. It yields the protein CASSLSAGGGEKLFF.

This clone has a handful of counts. The chain couples TRBV6-6 to TRBJ2-7; D possibly corresponds to TRBD1 (6 bases). Germline lookup yields CDR1 MNHNY and CDR2 SVGAGI (reference sequence). The V end lost 3 bases, the J end lost 2 bases, and 11 bases lay between the germline ends. This CDR3 is 14 amino acids long. CDR3 DNA: TGTGCCAGCAGTTATCAGGGGCTTACCTACGAGCAGTACGTC. Protein: CASSYQGLTYEQYV.

This clone has a single count. V gene TRBV3-1 (or the pseudogene TRBV3-2) combines with J gene TRBJ2-2; 7 nucleotides align to TRBD2. With V trimmed by 1 base and J by 0 bases, 5 bases remained unmatched. In germline, CDR1 is LGHDT, CDR2 YNNKEL (reference sequence). The CDR3 runs 17 residues. The CDR3, as DNA: TGTGCCAGCAGCCAAGTGGCTAGCGGTGCGAACACCGGGGAGCTGTTTTTT. It is translated as CASSQVASGANTGELFF.

This clone was counted a single time. The chain combines TRBV6-1 with TRBJ1-1; D is undetermined. Trimming took off 0 bases at V and 7 bases at J, with 6 bases between the two ends. Germline V lookup: CDR1 MNHNS, CDR2 SASEGT. The CDR3 extends over 12 amino acids. The CDR3 spells CASSEAPVEAFF. The CDR3 DNA reads TGTGCCAGCAGTGAAGCCCCCGTTGAAGCTTTCTTT.

This clone has only a few counts. The V and J genes are TRBV10-3 and TRBJ1-2, with TRBD1 as a possible D gene (6 bases). Trimming removed 2 bases from V and 8 bases from J, with 15 bases in between. Germline V CDR1 and CDR2: ENHRY, SYGVKD. The CDR3 length is 14 residues. The CDR3 reads CAISEEQGFWGYTF. The CDR3 bases are TGTGCCATCAGTGAGGAACAGGGATTCTGGGGCTACACCTTC.

The chain couples TRBV11-2 to TRBJ2-7; D uncertain. Trimming took off 5 bases at V and 4 bases at J, with 9 bases between the two ends. The CDR3 is made up of 12 amino acids. CDR1 SGHAT and CDR2 FQNNGV come from the germline V gene. CDR3 DNA sequence: TGTGCCAGCAGCCGAGAAGTGTACGAGCAGTACTTC. It is translated as CASSREVYEQYF. The full variable domain, its missing parts supplied by reference TRBV11-2 and TRBJ2-7, is EAGVAQSPRYKIIEKRQSVAFWCNPISGHATLYWYQQILGQGPKLLIQFQNNGVVDDSQLPKDRFSAERLKGVDSTLKIQPAKLEDSAVYLCASSREVYEQYFGPGTRLTVT.

At least ten counts were recorded for this clone. The rearrangement joins TRBV19 to TRBJ1-5; TRBD1 might be the D (5 bases). CDR1 LNHDA and CDR2 SQIVND come from the germline V gene (reference sequence). Trimming left V 6 bases short and J 5 bases short, with 14 bases between. The CDR3 covers 14 residues. The CDR3 region has the DNA TGTGCCAGTAGCCTCACTCAGGGTTATCAGCCCCAGCATTTT. Its translation is CASSLTQGYQPQHF. Looking up the rest from reference TRBV19 and TRBJ1-5 gives the full variable domain: DGGITQSPKYLFRKEGQNVTLSCEQNLNHDAMYWYRQDPGQGLRLIYYSQIVNDFQKGDIAEGYSVSREKKESFPLTVTSAQKNPTAFYLCASSLTQGYQPQHFGDGTRLSIL.

The chain has TRBV28 and TRBJ1-1; the D is unclear. Looked up from germline, CDR1 is MDHEN and CDR2 is SYDVKM. The CDR3 runs 15 residues. The V and J ends lost 2 bases and 3 bases respectively, with 13 bases between them. The CDR3 nucleotides are TGTGCCAGCAGTTTACACGGTGCTCGGTACACTGAAGCTTTCTTT. Translation gives CASSLHGARYTEAFF.

The rearrangement joins TRBV7-9 to TRBJ1-2; D is uncertain. Per germline, CDR1 SEHNR and CDR2 FQNEAQ (reference sequence). The CDR3 covers 13 residues. V was cut by 5 bases and J by 8 bases, with 15 bases left in between. CDR3 sequence reads: CASSPGDTGGYTF. The CDR3 DNA follows: TGTGCCAGCAGCCCGGGTGATACGGGAGGCTACACCTTC.

This clone was counted a single time. V usage is TRBV24-1 and J usage is TRBJ2-3; tentative D call: TRBD1 (6 bases). In germline, CDR1 is KGHDR, CDR2 SFDVKD. This CDR3 has 12 amino acids. V was cut by 5 bases and J by 7 bases, with 9 bases left in between. In nucleotides, the CDR3 is TGTGCCACCAGTGCCCAGGGGTATACGCAGTATTTT. Translated: CATSAQGYTQYF.

V usage is TRBV2 and J usage is TRBJ1-1; D might be TRBD1 (6 bases). V lost 8 bases and J 0 bases, leaving 10 bases between the germline ends. The CDR3 covers 13 residues. Germline V CDR1 and CDR2: SNHLY, FYNNEI. The CDR3 sequence is CASDRSMNTEAFF. CDR3 in DNA: TGTGCCAGCGACAGGTCCATGAACACTGAAGCTTTCTTT.

About this clone: The final CDR3 position lacks the conserved phenylalanine or tryptophan, pointing to a likely read error. The V and J genes are TRBV25-1 and TRBJ1-1; D is unresolved. CDR3 length: 14 residues. Germline V gives CDR1 MGHDK, CDR2 SYGVNS. V lost 2 bases and J 0 bases, leaving 7 bases between the germline ends. The CDR3: CASSETGMNTEAFL. CDR3 nucleotide sequence: TGTGCCAGCAGTGAAACGGGGATGAACACTGAAGCTTTCCTT.

J is TRBJ1-3 and V is TRBV4-2, with D unclear. The CDR3 extends over 16 amino acids. The V gene's germline CDR1 is LGHNA and CDR2 YNFKEQ. V lost 0 bases and J lost 0, with 9 bases in between. The CDR3 is CASSQDHTYSGNTIYF. Written as DNA, the CDR3 is TGTGCCAGCAGCCAAGATCACACATACTCTGGAAACACCATATATTTT.